The source of this T cell receptor (beta chain) is a study of shared T cell receptors in the human thymus. V was pared by 2 bases and J by 13 bases, with 14 bases between. The CDR3 is made up of 13 amino acids. The germline V gene has CDR1 MNHEY and CDR2 SVGAGI. Profiled with immunoSEQ multiplex PCR; TCRdb holds only in-frame clones, not every one. The table lists approximately 760,000 clones, approximately 83% of them singletons. Separately, the same data were catalogued under a study of human thymus T cells. That investigation notes: The sample donors, healthy Finnish infants, were having corrective surgery for congenital heart defects. Thymic samples were excised during corrective heart operations. Related research has reported that thymic repertoires overlap highly among unrelated individuals.

The receptor comes from a girl under three years old with a congenital heart defect. The sample was thymocytes. The rearrangement uses TRBV6-5 and TRBJ2-2; D gene ambiguous. The CDR3 DNA reads as TGTGCCAGCAGTTACCCCACTCGGGTCCGGCTGTTTTTT. Its protein is CASSYPTRVRLFF.